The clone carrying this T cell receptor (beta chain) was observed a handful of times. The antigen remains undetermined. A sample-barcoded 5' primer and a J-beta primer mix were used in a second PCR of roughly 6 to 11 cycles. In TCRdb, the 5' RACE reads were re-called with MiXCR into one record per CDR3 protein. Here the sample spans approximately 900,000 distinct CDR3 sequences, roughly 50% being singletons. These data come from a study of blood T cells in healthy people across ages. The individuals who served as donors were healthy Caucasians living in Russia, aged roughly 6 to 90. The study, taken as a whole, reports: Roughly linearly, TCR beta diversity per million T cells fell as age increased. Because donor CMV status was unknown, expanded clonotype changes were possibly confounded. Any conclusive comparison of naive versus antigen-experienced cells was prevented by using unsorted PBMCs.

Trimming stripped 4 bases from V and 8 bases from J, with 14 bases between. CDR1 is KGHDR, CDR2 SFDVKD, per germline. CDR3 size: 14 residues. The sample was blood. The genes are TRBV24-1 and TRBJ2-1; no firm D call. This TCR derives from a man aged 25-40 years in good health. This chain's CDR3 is CATSDSRFPDEQFF. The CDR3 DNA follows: TGTGCCACCAGTGACAGCAGGTTCCCCGATGAGCAGTTCTTC.